The 11 T cell receptor beta chains presented below share a single source sample, sequenced in a study of blood T cell repertoires in COVID-19 (TCRdb year 2020). Libraries were constructed by the immunoSEQ multiplex PCR assay. Imported from immuneACCESS, the table was reduced by TCRdb to in-frame sequences with V and J called. These copies leave out some clones; in studies compared against another copy, an unresolved V gene accounts for under half, and the cause of the remainder is not known. The sample table contains some 200,000 clones; only one count was recorded for roughly 87% of them. The ten largest clones take up 9.5% to 15% of the sample. Sample: peripheral blood. These receptors came from a woman aged 18-35 years who had recovered from COVID-19.

This chain joins TRBV7-2 and TRBJ2-2; tentative D call: TRBD2 (5 bases). The CDR3 contains 14 residues. Germline lookup yields CDR1 SGHTA and CDR2 FQGNSA. Between the trimmed V and J ends, which lost 3 bases and 6 bases, there was a span of 11 bases. The CDR3 reads CASSFSGISGELFF. In nucleotides, the CDR3 is TGTGCCAGCAGCTTTTCCGGGATCTCCGGGGAGCTGTTTTTT.

The chain carries TRBV5-6 and TRBJ1-1, with D possibly TRBD1 on 6 matching bases. Germline V gene data show CDR1 as SGHDT and CDR2 as YYEEEE. V was cut by 4 bases and J by 4 bases, with 8 bases left in between. The CDR3 sequence is 12 residues long. CDR3 sequence: CASSAGVTEAFF. CDR3 in DNA: TGTGCCAGCAGCGCAGGGGTCACTGAAGCTTTCTTT.

The rearrangement uses TRBV11-2 and TRBJ2-7, with TRBD2 identical over 8 bases. Germline V CDR1 and CDR2: SGHAT, FQNNGV. The V segment lost 1 base and the J segment 5 bases; nucleotides outside the gene matches: 7. The CDR3 has 15 amino acids. The CDR3 sequence: CASSLVGGRLDEQYF. The CDR3 DNA follows: TGTGCCAGCAGCTTAGTGGGCGGGAGGCTGGACGAGCAGTACTTC.

This chain uses TRBV28 with TRBJ2-2, with a weak D call TRBD1 (6 bases). Trimming took off 3 bases at V and 3 bases at J, with 11 bases between the two ends. Per germline, CDR1 MDHEN and CDR2 SYDVKM. CDR3 length: 15 amino acids. DNA of the CDR3: TGTGCCAGCAGTTTGCAGGGGTCAGACACCGGGGAGCTGTTTTTT. Translation gives CASSLQGSDTGELFF.

In its sample, this clone was seen once. J is TRBJ2-1 and V is TRBV4-2; TRBD2 aligns across 8 bases. Losses at the gene ends were 4 bases for V and 7 bases for J; bases not matched to a gene: 21. In germline, CDR1 is LGHNA, CDR2 YNFKEQ. This CDR3 is 19 amino acids long. In nucleotides, the CDR3 is TGTGCCAGCAGCCCCAGGGCCTCTACGGCGGGGGGTTTAAGGAATGAGCAGTTCTTC. Protein: CASSPRASTAGGLRNEQFF.

There are a few counts of this clone. The chain links TRBV30 to TRBJ2-2; D is perhaps TRBD2 (6 bases). The CDR3 runs to 14 residues. The germline gives CDR1 GTSNPN, CDR2 SVGIG (reference sequence). V lost 1 base to trimming and J lost 4 bases, with 10 bases between them. As DNA, the CDR3 is TGTGCCTGGAGTGGGAGGGGAATCACCGGGGAGCTGTTTTTT. Translated: CAWSGRGITGELFF.

The CDR3 sequence: CATQLAGDNEQFF. CDR3 nucleotide sequence: TGCGCCACCCAACTAGCGGGAGACAATGAGCAGTTCTTC. The chain links TRBV5-1 to TRBJ2-1; TRBD2 aligns across 11 bases. The CDR3 contains 13 residues. V lost 9 bases, J lost 5 bases, and 4 bases stayed unmatched. Germline CDR1 is SGHRS and CDR2 is YFSETQ.

This clone was recorded once. This chain joins TRBV5-1 and TRBJ2-1; D remains unclear. The CDR3 loop spans 13 amino acids. V lost 3 bases to trimming and J lost 7 bases, with 11 bases between them. The germline V gene encodes CDR1 SGHRS and CDR2 YFSETQ. This CDR3 is CASSSYVANEQFF. CDR3 bases: TGCGCCAGCAGCTCTTATGTAGCAAATGAGCAGTTCTTC.

This clone has more than one count but fewer than ten. The chain employs TRBV27 and TRBJ2-2, with TRBD2 as a possible D gene (6 bases). Between the trimmed V and J ends, which lost 5 bases and 8 bases, there was a span of 15 bases. The CDR3 totals 14 residues. CDR1 MNHEY and CDR2 SMNVEV come from the germline V gene (reference sequence). The CDR3 here is CASSSTLAQGELFF. The DNA for the CDR3 is TGTGCCAGCAGTAGCACTCTAGCGCAGGGGGAGCTGTTTTTT.

CDR3 sequence reads: CTSSHSNRDRARNEQFF. CDR3 DNA: TGCACCAGCAGCCATTCCAACCGGGACAGGGCGAGGAATGAGCAGTTCTTC. The V call is TRBV1, the J call TRBJ2-1; the table's D call TRBD1 went unverified against the DNA. TRBV1 is given as a pseudogene. The CDR3 loop spans 17 amino acids.

The rearrangement uses TRBV14 and TRBJ2-5; 8 positions match TRBD2. In germline, CDR1 is SGHDN, CDR2 FVKESK. The CDR3 spans 16 residues. V gave up 6 bases and J gave up 0 bases; unmatched junction bases: 9. The CDR3 loop reads CASSRSSGYYQETQYF. For the CDR3, the DNA is TGTGCCAGCAGTCGGTCTAGCGGGTATTACCAAGAGACCCAGTACTTC.